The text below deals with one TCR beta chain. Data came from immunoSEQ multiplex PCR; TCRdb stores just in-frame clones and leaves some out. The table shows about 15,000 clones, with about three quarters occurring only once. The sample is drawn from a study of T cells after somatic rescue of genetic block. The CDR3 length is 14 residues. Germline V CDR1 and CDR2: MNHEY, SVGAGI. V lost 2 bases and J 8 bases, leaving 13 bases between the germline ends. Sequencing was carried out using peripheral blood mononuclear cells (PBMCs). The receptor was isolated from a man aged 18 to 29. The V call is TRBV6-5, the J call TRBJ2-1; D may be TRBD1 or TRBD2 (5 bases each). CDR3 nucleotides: TGTGCCAGCAGTTACAGTGGGGGAACCCATGAGCAGTTCTTC. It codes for CASSYSGGTHEQFF.